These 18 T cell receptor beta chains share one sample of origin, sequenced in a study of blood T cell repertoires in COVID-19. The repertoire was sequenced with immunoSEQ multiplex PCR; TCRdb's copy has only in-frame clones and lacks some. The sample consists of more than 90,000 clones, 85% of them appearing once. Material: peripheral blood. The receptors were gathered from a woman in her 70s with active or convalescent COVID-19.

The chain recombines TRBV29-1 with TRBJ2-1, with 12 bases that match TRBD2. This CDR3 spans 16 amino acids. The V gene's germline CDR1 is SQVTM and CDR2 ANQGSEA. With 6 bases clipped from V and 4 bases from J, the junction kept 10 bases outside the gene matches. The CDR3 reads CSVGLAGGLGYNEQFF. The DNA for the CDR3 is TGCAGCGTAGGGCTAGCGGGGGGGCTGGGTTACAATGAGCAGTTCTTC.

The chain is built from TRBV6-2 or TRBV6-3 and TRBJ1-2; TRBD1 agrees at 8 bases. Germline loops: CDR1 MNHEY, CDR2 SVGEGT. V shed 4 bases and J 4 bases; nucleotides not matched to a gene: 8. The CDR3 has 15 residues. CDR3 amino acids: CASSSPTGVGYGYTF. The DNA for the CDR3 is TGTGCCAGCAGTTCCCCGACAGGGGTGGGCTATGGCTACACCTTC.

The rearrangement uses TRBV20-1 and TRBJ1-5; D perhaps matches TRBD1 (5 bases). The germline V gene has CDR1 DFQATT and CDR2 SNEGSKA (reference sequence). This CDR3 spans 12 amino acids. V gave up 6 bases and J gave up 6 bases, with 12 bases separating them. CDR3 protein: CSASTGGQPQHF. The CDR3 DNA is TGCAGTGCCAGTACGGGGGGTCAGCCCCAGCATTTT.

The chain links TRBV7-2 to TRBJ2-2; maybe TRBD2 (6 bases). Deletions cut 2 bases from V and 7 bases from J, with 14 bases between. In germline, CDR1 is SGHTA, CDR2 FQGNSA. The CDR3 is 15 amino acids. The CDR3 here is CASSLFLRGSGELFF. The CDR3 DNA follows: TGTGCCAGCAGCTTATTTCTTCGGGGGAGCGGGGAGCTGTTTTTT.

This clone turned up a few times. The CDR3 loop is CASSQDGTGDSPLHF. The CDR3 DNA follows: TGCGCCAGCAGCCAAGATGGGACAGGGGATTCACCCCTCCACTTT. The rearrangement uses TRBV4-3 and TRBJ1-6; TRBD1 matches at 10 bases. V lost 0 bases, J lost 8 bases, and 1 base stayed unmatched. The length of the CDR3 is 15 residues. CDR1 is LGHNA and CDR2 is YSLEER in the germline V gene.

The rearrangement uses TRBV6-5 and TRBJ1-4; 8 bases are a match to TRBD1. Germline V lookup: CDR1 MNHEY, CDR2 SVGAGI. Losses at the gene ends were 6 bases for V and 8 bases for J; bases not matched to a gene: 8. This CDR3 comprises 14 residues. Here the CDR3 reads CASRITTGAEKLFF. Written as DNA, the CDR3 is TGTGCCAGCAGGATTACGACAGGGGCGGAAAAACTGTTTTTT.

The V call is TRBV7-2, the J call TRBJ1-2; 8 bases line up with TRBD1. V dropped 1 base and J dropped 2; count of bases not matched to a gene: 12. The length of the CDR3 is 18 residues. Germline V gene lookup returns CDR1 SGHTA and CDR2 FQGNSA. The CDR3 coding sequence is TGTGCCAGCAGCTTAGGGCAGGGCAGGGGGCTTTGGAACTATGGCTACACCTTC. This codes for CASSLGQGRGLWNYGYTF.

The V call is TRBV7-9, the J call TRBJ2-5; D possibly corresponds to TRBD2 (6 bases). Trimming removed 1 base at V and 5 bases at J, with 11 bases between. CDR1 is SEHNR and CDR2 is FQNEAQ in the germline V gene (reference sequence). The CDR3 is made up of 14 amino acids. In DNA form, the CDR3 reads TGTGCCAGCAGCTTAGAAATCAGCGGGGAGACCCAGTACTTC. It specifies CASSLEISGETQYF. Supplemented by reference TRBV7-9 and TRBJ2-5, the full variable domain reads DTGVSQNPRHKITKRGQNVTFRCDPISEHNRLYWYRQTLGQGPEFLTYFQNEAQLEKSRLLSDRFSAERPKGSFSTLEIQRTEQGDSAMYLCASSLEISGETQYFGPGTRLLVL.

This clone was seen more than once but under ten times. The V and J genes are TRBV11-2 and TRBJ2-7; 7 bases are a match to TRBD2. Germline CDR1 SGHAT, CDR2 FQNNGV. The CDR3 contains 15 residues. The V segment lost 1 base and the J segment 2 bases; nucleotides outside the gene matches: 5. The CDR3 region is CASSLVGGGPYEQYF. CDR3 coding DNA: TGTGCCAGCAGCTTAGTGGGGGGGGGACCCTACGAGCAGTACTTC.

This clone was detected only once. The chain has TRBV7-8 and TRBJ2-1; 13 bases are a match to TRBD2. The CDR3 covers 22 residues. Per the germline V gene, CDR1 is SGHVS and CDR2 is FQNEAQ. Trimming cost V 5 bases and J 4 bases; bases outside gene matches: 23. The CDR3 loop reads CASSRGTSGADRGRGGYNEQFF. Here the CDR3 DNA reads TGTGCCAGCAGCCGAGGGACTAGCGGGGCCGACAGGGGACGGGGAGGATACAATGAGCAGTTCTTC.

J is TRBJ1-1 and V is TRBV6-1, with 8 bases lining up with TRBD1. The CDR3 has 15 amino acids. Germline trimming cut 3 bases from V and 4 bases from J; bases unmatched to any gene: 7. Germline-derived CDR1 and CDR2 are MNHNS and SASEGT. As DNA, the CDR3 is TGTGCCAGCAGTGACCAACAGGGGGGGATCACTGAAGCTTTCTTT. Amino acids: CASSDQQGGITEAFF.

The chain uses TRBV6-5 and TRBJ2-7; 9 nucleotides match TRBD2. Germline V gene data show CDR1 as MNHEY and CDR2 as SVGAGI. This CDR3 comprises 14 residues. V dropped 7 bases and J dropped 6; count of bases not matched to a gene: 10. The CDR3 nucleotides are TGTGCCAGCAAGACTAGCGGAGCCCTCTTCGAGCAGTACTTC. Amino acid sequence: CASKTSGALFEQYF.

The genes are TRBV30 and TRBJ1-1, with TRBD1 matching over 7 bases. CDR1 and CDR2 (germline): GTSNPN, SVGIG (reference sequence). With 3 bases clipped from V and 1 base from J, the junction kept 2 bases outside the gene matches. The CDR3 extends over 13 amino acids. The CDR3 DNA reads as TGTGCCTGGAGGCCAGGGGGGAACACTGAAGCTTTCTTT. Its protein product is CAWRPGGNTEAFF.

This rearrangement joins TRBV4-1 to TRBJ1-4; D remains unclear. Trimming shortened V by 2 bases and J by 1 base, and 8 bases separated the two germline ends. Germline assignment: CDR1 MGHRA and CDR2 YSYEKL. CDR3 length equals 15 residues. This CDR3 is CASSQSTGTNEKLFF. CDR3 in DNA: TGCGCCAGCAGCCAATCCACGGGAACTAATGAAAAACTGTTTTTT.

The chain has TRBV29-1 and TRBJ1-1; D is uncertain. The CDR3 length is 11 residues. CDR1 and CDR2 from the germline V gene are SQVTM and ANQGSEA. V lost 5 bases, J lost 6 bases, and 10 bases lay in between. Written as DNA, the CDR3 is TGCAGCGTTATATCAGTCCCTGAAGCTTTCTTT. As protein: CSVISVPEAFF.

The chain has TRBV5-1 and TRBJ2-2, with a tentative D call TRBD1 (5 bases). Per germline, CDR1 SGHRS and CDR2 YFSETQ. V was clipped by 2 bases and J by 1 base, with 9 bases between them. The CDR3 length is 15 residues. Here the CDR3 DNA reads TGCGCCAGCAGCTTCTTAACAGGGAACACCGGGGAGCTGTTTTTT. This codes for CASSFLTGNTGELFF. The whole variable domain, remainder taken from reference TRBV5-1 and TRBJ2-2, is KAGVTQTPRYLIKTRGQQVTLSCSPISGHRSVSWYQQTPGQGLQFLFEYFSETQRNKGNFPGRFSGRQFSNSRSEMNVSTLELGDSALYLCASSFLTGNTGELFFGEGSRLTVL.

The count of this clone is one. CDR3 loop: CASSRGGPETQYF. The CDR3 DNA reads as TGTGCCAGCAGCCGGGGGGGGCCCGAGACCCAGTACTTC. The rearrangement uses TRBV6-5 and TRBJ2-5; 8 bases line up with TRBD2. Per the germline V gene, CDR1 is MNHEY and CDR2 is SVGAGI. V was clipped by 6 bases and J by 5 bases; unmatched bases: 5. The CDR3 has 13 amino acids.

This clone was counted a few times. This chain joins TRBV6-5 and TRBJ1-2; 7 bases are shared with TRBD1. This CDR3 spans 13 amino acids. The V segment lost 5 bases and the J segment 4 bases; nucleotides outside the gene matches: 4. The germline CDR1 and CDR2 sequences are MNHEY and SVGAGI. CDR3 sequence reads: CASSPTGTYGYTF. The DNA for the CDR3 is TGTGCCAGCAGTCCGACAGGGACCTATGGCTACACCTTC.